The text below deals with one T cell receptor (beta chain). It lacks a known antigen. Per-base qualities were not stored, and no clone one base away is much larger. The entry originates in a study of blood T cell repertoires in COVID-19 (dated by TCRdb to the early 2020s). Context from the whole study: Samples covering the acute and convalescent phases of COVID-19 were provided by collaborators in the United States, Italy and Spain. The material from the prospective study consisted of cDNA or gDNA derived from T cells, B-cell-depleted T cells, or PBMCs. The dataset comprised deeply sampled blood TCRbeta repertoires from subjects exposed to, actively infected with, or recovered from COVID-19. A freely available public database, intended as a resource for researchers studying the immune response to SARS-CoV-2, is where the repertoires were released. Samples came from the ongoing ImmuneRACE study (first 160 participants) plus 1,254 subjects from 6 global collaborators. A de-identified subject ID, COVID-19 status, age in years and sex were almost always included in the sample metadata. Where available, HLA class I and class II types were taken from metadata supplied by the sample provider and were not determined by assay-based typing.

TCRbeta CDR3 regions were amplified from genomic DNA using the immunoSEQ Assay, a bias-controlled multiplex PCR. The authors processed their data as follows. The number of nucleated cells in each sample was estimated by amplification of reference gene primers within the assay. To quantify the absolute abundance of each unique TCRbeta CDR3 rearrangement, sequence reads were collapsed and filtered. For each sample, productive Simpson clonality was calculated by taking the square root of Simpson's diversity index across productive rearrangements. TCRdb obtained this table from immuneACCESS and retained in-frame rearrangements with V and J assigned. These tables miss some clones; where compared with another copy, unresolved V genes account for less than half of the shortfall, and the remainder is unexplained. The V and J calls and clone size are taken from that table; D and trimming were inferred from the DNA. Counted in this sample were 200,000 to 250,000 clones; about 88% of them appeared once. The ten largest clonotypes hold 2% to 2.5% of the sample.

Study-wide conclusions, independent of this receptor: The quantity of clinical and demographic metadata differed by source and by participant and was supplied without curation.

The germline V gene yields LGHNA for CDR1 and YNFKEQ for CDR2. The CDR3 spans 14 residues, from the cysteine through the phenylalanine. Only CDR3 DNA is held: 42 bases, read in frame from base 1. V sheds 0 bases and J sheds 7 bases, leaving 13 bases between their ends. A second Seattle source provided samples from volunteer blood donors who had recovered from COVID-19. The collaborating institutions used their own protocols to collect whole blood in K2EDTA tubes. For TCRbeta analysis, collaborators shipped samples in one of three forms: frozen whole blood, isolated PBMCs, or DNA extracted from either of those sample types.

Material: peripheral blood. The sequence was obtained from a woman aged 40 to 55 who had recovered from COVID-19. The chain uses TRBV4-2 and TRBJ2-7; matching of 6 bases hints at TRBD2 as the D gene. In nucleotides, the sequence is TGTGCCAGCAGCCAAGATGCGGGGACGAGGGAGCAGTACTTC. The resulting protein is CASSQDAGTREQYF.